Shown below are 30 T cell receptor beta chains from a single sample sequenced in a study of blood T cell repertoires in COVID-19. Here immunoSEQ multiplex PCR was the method, and the copy in TCRdb shows in-frame clones only, minus some. The data contain 150,000 to 200,000 clones, roughly four fifths of them seen just once; the ten biggest clones take up 7.6%. Sequences were obtained from peripheral blood. These receptors were obtained from a woman aged 70-85 years with COVID-19, enrolled during active disease.

This clone was observed a single time. The chain links TRBV18 to TRBJ1-4, with D tentatively TRBD1 (5 bases). Deletions cut 1 base from V and 5 bases from J, with 11 bases between. Germline CDR1 is KGHSH and CDR2 is LQKENI. The CDR3 sequence is 15 residues long. The CDR3 coding sequence is TGTGCCAGCTCACCACGGGCAGGGTTGAATGAAAAACTGTTTTTT. Translation: CASSPRAGLNEKLFF.

The chain combines TRBV13 with TRBJ1-4; tentatively, D is TRBD1 (5 bases). The CDR3 totals 15 residues. V was pared by 5 bases and J by 8 bases, with 18 bases between. The germline V gene has CDR1 PRHDT and CDR2 FYEKMQ (reference sequence). The CDR3 sequence is CASSIKDVWGEKLFF. CDR3 sequence (DNA): TGTGCCAGCAGCATAAAGGACGTGTGGGGCGAAAAACTGTTTTTT.

J is TRBJ2-5 and V is TRBV9, with 10 bases aligning to TRBD2. Germline CDR1 reads SGDLS; CDR2 reads YYNGEE. The CDR3 covers 17 residues. J was trimmed by 5 bases and V by 0 bases; bases with no gene match: 10. The CDR3 DNA is TGTGCCAGCAGCGTAGAAAGGACTAGCGGAGGTGGGGAGACCCAGTACTTC. This sequence encodes CASSVERTSGGGETQYF. The full variable domain, its missing parts supplied by reference TRBV9 and TRBJ2-5, is DSGVTQTPKHLITATGQRVTLRCSPRSGDLSVYWYQQSLDQGLQFLIQYYNGEERAKGNILERFSAQQFPDLHSELNLSSLELGDSALYFCASSVERTSGGGETQYFGPGTRLLVL.

The chain is built from TRBV5-4 and TRBJ2-5, with 9 bases identical to TRBD1. J was trimmed by 4 bases and V by 0 bases; bases with no gene match: 7. The CDR3 has 16 residues. Germline V gene sequence: CDR1 SGHNT, CDR2 YYREEE (reference sequence). The CDR3: CASSLGSTGQGETQYF. In DNA, the CDR3 is TGTGCCAGCAGCTTGGGCTCGACGGGACAGGGAGAGACCCAGTACTTC.

DNA of the CDR3: TGTGCCAGCAGTGTGGCAGGGCCCAATCAGCCCCAGCATTTT. Its protein product is CASSVAGPNQPQHF. This chain connects TRBV2 to TRBJ1-5, with a possible D match to TRBD1 (5 bases). The germline V gene has CDR1 SNHLY and CDR2 FYNNEI. CDR3 size: 14 residues. With 4 bases removed from V and 3 bases from J, the gap between germline ends came to 10 bases.

The chain carries TRBV5-1 and TRBJ2-1; D perhaps matches TRBD2 (6 bases). The CDR3 totals 15 residues. Germline V gene sequence: CDR1 SGHRS, CDR2 YFSETQ. V shed 2 bases and J shed 6 bases, with 15 bases lying between them. The CDR3 here is CASSFALAGGNEQFF. The CDR3 DNA reads as TGCGCCAGCAGCTTCGCACTAGCTGGGGGCAATGAGCAGTTCTTC.

This clone was recorded once. The chain carries TRBV28 and TRBJ1-1; 7 bases map to TRBD1. The V and J ends lost 7 bases and 7 bases, in that order; junction bases with no gene match: 15. Looked up from germline, CDR1 is MDHEN and CDR2 is SYDVKM. This CDR3 comprises 15 residues. The CDR3 here is CASTYRGPRSVEAFF. Here the CDR3 DNA reads TGTGCCAGCACCTACAGGGGCCCTCGTAGTGTTGAAGCTTTCTTT.

This chain links TRBV27 with TRBJ1-1; D is undetermined. V gave up 2 bases and J gave up 2 bases, with 9 bases separating them. Germline lookup yields CDR1 MNHEY and CDR2 SMNVEV (reference sequence). This CDR3 region has 14 residues. The chain's CDR3 is CASSLLGVNTEAFF. The CDR3, as DNA: TGTGCCAGCAGTTTACTGGGAGTAAACACTGAAGCTTTCTTT.

Concerning this clone itself: Other DNA sequences from this sample encode an identical CDR3 as well. The chain joins TRBV27 to TRBJ2-3; 11 bases fit TRBD2. Germline lookup yields CDR1 MNHEY and CDR2 SMNVEV (reference sequence). This CDR3 has 16 residues. After removal of 5 bases from V and 2 bases from J, the junction contained 6 bases not matched to a gene. The CDR3 nucleotides are TGTGCCAGCAGTCCAGGGACTAGCGGATCCACAGATACGCAGTATTTT. Its protein product is CASSPGTSGSTDTQYF.

The chain recombines TRBV9 with TRBJ2-3, with 10 bases that match TRBD2. Germline-derived CDR1 and CDR2 are SGDLS and YYNGEE. Trimming at V came to 3 bases and at J to 0 bases, leaving 7 bases not matched to a gene. The CDR3 sequence is 17 residues long. The CDR3 loop reads CASSAWASGRSTDTQYF. The CDR3 nucleotides are TGTGCCAGCAGCGCCTGGGCTAGCGGGAGAAGCACAGATACGCAGTATTTT.

The chain is built from TRBV5-4 and TRBJ2-3; TRBD2 agrees at 7 bases. CDR1 is SGHNT and CDR2 is YYREEE in the germline V gene (reference sequence). The CDR3 runs 15 residues. Trimming at V came to 0 bases and at J to 1 base, leaving 2 bases not matched to a gene. This CDR3 is CASSLGGRGTDTQYF. CDR3 nucleotides: TGTGCCAGCAGCTTGGGGGGGAGGGGCACAGATACGCAGTATTTT.

The chain employs TRBV30 and TRBJ2-7; 10 nucleotides line up with TRBD1. With 5 bases clipped from V and 2 bases from J, the junction kept 3 bases outside the gene matches. CDR3 length equals 13 residues. Germline V CDR1 and CDR2: GTSNPN, SVGIG (reference sequence). DNA of the CDR3: TGTGCCTGGGGACAGGGGGAGACCTACGAGCAGTACTTC. As protein: CAWGQGETYEQYF.

There are a few counts of this clone. The genes are TRBV6-1 and TRBJ1-6; D remains unclear. The CDR3 covers 15 residues. In germline, CDR1 is MNHNS, CDR2 SASEGT. Trimming left V 2 bases short and J 4 bases short, with 9 bases between. DNA for the CDR3: TGTGCCAGCAGTGAAAGAGAAATTTATAATTCACCCCTCCACTTT. Amino acid sequence: CASSEREIYNSPLHF.

The chain has TRBV7-2 and TRBJ1-5; possible D gene TRBD1, 5 bases. This CDR3 has 18 residues. V gave up 3 bases and J gave up 2 bases, with 20 bases separating them. The germline V gene encodes CDR1 SGHTA and CDR2 FQGNSA. Here the CDR3 reads CASSLVQGESRGNQPQHF. As DNA, the CDR3 is TGTGCCAGCAGCTTGGTGCAGGGTGAAAGTCGGGGCAATCAGCCCCAGCATTTT.

The chain joins TRBV24-1 to TRBJ2-3; the match to TRBD2 covers 10 bases. Trimming at V came to 4 bases and at J to 4 bases, leaving 7 bases not matched to a gene. The CDR3 is made up of 16 amino acids. Germline-derived CDR1 and CDR2 are KGHDR and SFDVKD. For the CDR3, the DNA is TGTGCCACCAGTGACCCTAGCGGGAGTCGAGCAGATACGCAGTATTTT. Residues: CATSDPSGSRADTQYF.

The chain employs TRBV6-4 and TRBJ2-1, with 10 bases aligning to TRBD2. Germline CDR1 MRHNA, CDR2 SNTAGT. The V gene end was trimmed by 5 bases and the J gene end by 6 bases; junction bases not matched to a gene: 7. This CDR3 is built from 15 residues. CDR3: CASSPRTSGSNEQFF. The CDR3 DNA reads as TGTGCCAGCAGTCCTCGGACTAGCGGTAGCAATGAGCAGTTCTTC.

The chain links TRBV5-1 to TRBJ2-1, with TRBD2 matching over 9 bases. Germline V gives CDR1 SGHRS, CDR2 YFSETQ. V trimming: 0 bases; J trimming: 3 bases; junction bases outside the gene matches: 7. The CDR3 is 17 residues long. The CDR3 nucleotides are TGCGCCAGCAGCTTGGGTAGCGGGAGAGGTAACTACAATGAGCAGTTCTTC. As protein: CASSLGSGRGNYNEQFF.

The rearrangement joins TRBV30 to TRBJ2-7; a weak D match, TRBD2 (7 bases). Per germline, CDR1 GTSNPN and CDR2 SVGIG (reference sequence). V was shortened by 3 bases and J by 3 bases, with 12 bases between the two germline ends. The CDR3 consists of 13 residues. CDR3 amino acids: CAWRRGGGYEQYF. The CDR3 region has the DNA TGTGCCTGGAGGAGAGGGGGGGGCTACGAGCAGTACTTC.

The chain is built from TRBV7-2 and TRBJ2-1; 14 nucleotides agree with TRBD2. This CDR3 region has 15 residues. V lost 5 bases, J lost 10 bases, and 7 bases stayed unmatched. Germline assignment: CDR1 SGHTA and CDR2 FQGNSA. CDR3 amino acids: CASSTGLAGGREQFF. The CDR3 DNA is TGTGCCAGCAGCACCGGACTAGCGGGAGGTAGAGAGCAGTTCTTC.

The rearrangement joins TRBV25-1 to TRBJ2-3, with 10 positions matching TRBD1. The CDR3 spans 15 residues. J was trimmed by 5 bases and V by 8 bases; bases with no gene match: 10. Germline loops: CDR1 MGHDK, CDR2 SYGVNS. The DNA of the CDR3 is TGTGCCAGCTCGGCGGGACAGGGGCCGGGAGATACGCAGTATTTT. Amino acid sequence: CASSAGQGPGDTQYF.

This clone was seen once. The chain uses TRBV7-2 and TRBJ2-3, with TRBD2 matching over 8 bases. V shed 6 bases, J shed 1 base, and the junction held 3 bases outside the gene matches. The CDR3 length is 14 residues. The V gene's germline CDR1 is SGHTA and CDR2 FQGNSA. Here the CDR3 reads CASRSAGGTDTQYF. The CDR3 DNA reads TGTGCCAGCAGGTCAGCGGGGGGCACAGATACGCAGTATTTT. Complete variable domain (other parts from reference TRBV7-2 and TRBJ2-3): GAGVSQSPSNKVTEKGKDVELRCDPISGHTALYWYRQSLGQGLEFLIYFQGNSAPDKSGLPSDRFSAERTGGSVSTLTIQRTQQEDSAVYLCASRSAGGTDTQYFGPGTRLTVL.

J is TRBJ2-2 and V is TRBV30; 7 nucleotides match TRBD2. Germline values: CDR1 GTSNPN, CDR2 SVGIG (reference sequence). V lost 4 bases, J lost 7 bases, and 3 bases stayed unmatched. This CDR3 comprises 12 residues. The CDR3 region is CAWKAGDGELFF. The CDR3 coding sequence is TGTGCCTGGAAGGCGGGGGACGGGGAGCTGTTTTTT.

The chain employs TRBV9 and TRBJ1-1; 8 bases agree with TRBD1. J was trimmed by 1 base and V by 4 bases; bases with no gene match: 3. The germline V gene encodes CDR1 SGDLS and CDR2 YYNGEE. The CDR3 covers 14 residues. CDR3 coding DNA: TGTGCCAGCAGCTGGGGGACAGGGAACACTGAAGCTTTCTTT. Residues: CASSWGTGNTEAFF.

This chain uses TRBV6-2 or TRBV6-3 with TRBJ2-2; D gene ambiguous. This CDR3 is 12 amino acids long. Germline V lookup: CDR1 MNHEY, CDR2 SVGEGT. The V end was cut by 6 bases, the J end by 7 bases, with 9 bases between. The CDR3 is CASSTSSGELFF. CDR3 DNA sequence: TGTGCCAGCAGCACCTCTAGCGGGGAGCTGTTTTTT.

This chain uses TRBV29-1 with TRBJ2-7; no clear D. Germline assignment: CDR1 SQVTM and CDR2 ANQGSEA. The CDR3 runs to 14 residues. The V end lost 5 bases, the J end lost 3 bases, and 17 bases lay between the germline ends. As DNA, the CDR3 is TGCAGCGTTCGTGTACAGACCTTCAGCTACGAGCAGTACTTC. Encoded protein: CSVRVQTFSYEQYF.

This rearrangement joins TRBV28 to TRBJ2-2; 7 positions match TRBD1. This CDR3 is 14 amino acids long. From germline, CDR1 is MDHEN and CDR2 SYDVKM. The junction had 3 bases not matched to a gene; V was cut back by 2 bases and J by 6 bases. In nucleotides, the CDR3 is TGTGCCAGCAGTTTAGGTACAGGGGCCGGGGAGCTGTTTTTT. This encodes CASSLGTGAGELFF. Complete variable domain (other parts from reference TRBV28 and TRBJ2-2): DVKVTQSSRYLVKRTGEKVFLECVQDMDHENMFWYRQDPGLGLRLIYFSYDVKMKEKGDIPEGYSVSREKKERFSLILESASTNQTSMYLCASSLGTGAGELFFGEGSRLTVL.

CDR3 loop: CSASIPRAMGTQYF. The CDR3, as DNA: TGCAGTGCTAGTATCCCCAGGGCCATGGGGACCCAGTACTTC. The chain couples TRBV20-1 to TRBJ2-5; a weak D match, TRBD1 (5 bases). V lost 3 bases and J 7 bases, leaving 18 bases between the germline ends. The CDR3 consists of 14 residues. Germline V gene sequence: CDR1 DFQATT, CDR2 SNEGSKA (reference sequence).

V gene TRBV7-2 combines with J gene TRBJ2-1; D unresolved. This CDR3 has 13 residues. Germline values: CDR1 SGHTA, CDR2 FQGNSA. Trimming removed 5 bases at V and 13 bases at J, with 18 bases between. The DNA for the CDR3 is TGTGCCAGCAGCCGCCCCCCCAGCGCCTTTCAGTTCTTC. Translation: CASSRPPSAFQFF.

This sequence joins TRBV5-1 and TRBJ1-1, with 8 bases fitting TRBD1. Losses at the gene ends were 1 base for V and 3 bases for J; bases not matched to a gene: 5. The CDR3 is made up of 15 amino acids. In germline, CDR1 is SGHRS, CDR2 YFSETQ. The CDR3 sequence is CASSLFSTGDTEAFF. The CDR3 DNA reads as TGCGCCAGCAGCTTGTTTTCGACAGGGGACACTGAAGCTTTCTTT.

The gene calls are TRBV6-2 or TRBV6-3 and TRBJ1-3; 10 bases align to TRBD1. Trimming cost V 5 bases and J 5 bases; bases outside gene matches: 6. The germline gives CDR1 MNHEY, CDR2 SVGEGT. The CDR3 covers 15 residues. The CDR3 is CASSHRDRGRNTIYF. CDR3 sequence (DNA): TGTGCCAGCAGTCACCGGGACAGGGGCCGAAACACCATATATTTT.